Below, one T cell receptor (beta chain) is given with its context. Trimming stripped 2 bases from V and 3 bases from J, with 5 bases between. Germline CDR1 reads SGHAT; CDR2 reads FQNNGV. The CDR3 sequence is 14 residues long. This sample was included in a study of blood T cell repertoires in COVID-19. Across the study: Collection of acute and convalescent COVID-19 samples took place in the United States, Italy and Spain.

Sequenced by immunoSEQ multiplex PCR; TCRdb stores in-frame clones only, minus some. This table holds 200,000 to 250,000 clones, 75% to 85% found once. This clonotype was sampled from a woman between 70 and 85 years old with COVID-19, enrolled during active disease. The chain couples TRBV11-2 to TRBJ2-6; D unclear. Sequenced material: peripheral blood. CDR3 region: CASSLSNGANVLTF. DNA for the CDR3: TGTGCCAGCAGCTTATCCAATGGGGCCAACGTCCTGACTTTC.